This T cell receptor beta chain was identified during a study of CD8+ T cells in alopecia areata. The J segment lost 8 bases and the V segment lost 6 bases, leaving 9 bases of the junction unmatched. Germline V lookup: CDR1 LNHDA, CDR2 SQIVND (reference sequence). This CDR3 has 13 residues. The sequencing template was cDNA reverse transcribed from extracted RNA. Generated by immunoSEQ multiplex PCR, the TCRdb table keeps only in-frame clones and is missing some. Among 150,000 to 200,000 clones listed, 59% were seen once. This sequence joins TRBV19 and TRBJ1-2; the match to TRBD1 covers 7 bases. The source is a human donor with alopecia areata. The sample consisted of CD4+ T cells sorted from blood, taken at week 0. The CDR3 loop is CASSEDRLGGYTF. CDR3 sequence (DNA): TGTGCCAGTAGCGAGGACAGGCTAGGAGGCTACACCTTC.